The rows below give T cell receptor beta chains drawn from one sample of a study of CD8 T cells in ankylosing spondylitis. Via MiXCR, TCRdb re-called the 5' RACE reads, giving one row per CDR3 protein. The sample includes about 220,000 distinct CDR3 sequences, 25% to 30% seen only once; the top ten take 6.6%. The sample taken for sequencing was blood, either unsorted or a sorted T cell fraction (not recorded which). The receptors come from a male donor with ankylosing spondylitis or in good health (not recorded which). Both conserved end residues are part of each CDR3. Fields, in order: V gene, D gene, J gene, clone size, CDR3 DNA, CDR3 protein. The D gene is left open where the match is weak. Clone size is not always given. Where it is, it says once, few, many or a class for expanded clones.

TRBV10-3	TRBD2	TRBJ2-7	few	TGTGCCATCGGACGGACTAGCGGGCTATACGAGCAGTACTTC	CAIGRTSGLYEQYF
TRBV5-1	TRBD1	TRBJ1-1	few	TGCGCCAGCAGCTTGGCCGACAGGGCGTATGAAGCTTTCTTT	CASSLADRAYEAFF
TRBV20-1	-	TRBJ1-2	-	TGCAGTGCTAGAGATAGTGAGGGATTTAGAGGCTACACCTTC	CSARDSEGFRGYTF
TRBV6-2/TRBV6-3	TRBD2	TRBJ2-4	many	TGTGCCAGCAGAACACTTCAGGGCGGGGGAGCCAAAAACATTCAGTACTTC	CASRTLQGGGAKNIQYF
TRBV12-3/TRBV12-4	TRBD2	TRBJ2-7	many	TGTGCCAGCAGTACCGGGGGGTTAGGTGGGAGACAGTACTTC	CASSTGGLGGRQYF
TRBV5-1	-	TRBJ1-5	many	TGCGCCAGCAGTACCGGGGATAGCAATCAGCCCCAGCATTTT	CASSTGDSNQPQHF
TRBV20-1	TRBD1	TRBJ1-3	few	TGCAGTGCTACACCGGGACAGGTTCTCTCTGGAAACACCATATATTTT	CSATPGQVLSGNTIYF
TRBV20-1	TRBD1	TRBJ1-2	-	TGCAGTGCCGGGGAAGGACAGGGGCCGGGCTACACCTTC	CSAGEGQGPGYTF
TRBV7-9	-	TRBJ2-1	few	TGTGCCAGCACCCGGGACTTAGCCTACAATGAGCAGTTCTTC	CASTRDLAYNEQFF
TRBV4-1	-	TRBJ1-5	many	TGCGCCAGCAGCCTTTCTGTAGACAGCAATCAGCCCCAGCATTTT	CASSLSVDSNQPQHF
TRBV20-1	TRBD2	TRBJ2-1	-	TGCAGTGCCCCCCCTGGGGGGGTCTACTACAATGAGCAGTTCTTC	CSAPPGGVYYNEQFF
TRBV6-5	-	TRBJ2-7	-	TGTGCCAGCAGTTACATGAGGCAGGGCGAATCCGAGCAGTACTTC	CASSYMRQGESEQYF
TRBV11-1	TRBD2	TRBJ2-1	many	TGTGCCAGCAGCTTTCTAGCGGGAGGCCATGAGCAGTTCTTC	CASSFLAGGHEQFF
TRBV27	-	TRBJ2-4	many	TGTGCCAGCAGTCCCCGACCAGCCAAAAACATTCAGTACTTC	CASSPRPAKNIQYF
TRBV20-1	TRBD1	TRBJ1-1	many	TGCAGTGCTAGTCCTGTCTCAGGGGGCACTGAAGCTTTCTTT	CSASPVSGGTEAFF
TRBV27	-	TRBJ2-5	many	TGTGCCAGCAGTTTTCGCGGATACAGCGCTACCCGAGAGACCCAGTACTTC	CASSFRGYSATRETQYF
TRBV4-1	TRBD1	TRBJ2-1	many	TGCGCCAGCCGACAGAATCCGGCGACAGGGAATGAGCAGTTCTTC	CASRQNPATGNEQFF
TRBV20-1	-	TRBJ2-7	few	TGCAGTGCCATGGATAAATACGAGCAGTACTTC	CSAMDKYEQYF
TRBV12-3/TRBV12-4	TRBD1	TRBJ2-5	-	TGTGCCAGCAGCCGAGGACAGGCAGAGACCCAGTACTTC	CASSRGQAETQYF
TRBV5-4	TRBD2	TRBJ2-7	few	TGTGCCAGCAGCCGGGCCGGGACTAGCGGGTCTTACGAGCAGTACTTC	CASSRAGTSGSYEQYF
TRBV6-1	TRBD1	TRBJ2-4	many	TGTGCCAGCAGGAGAACCCCCAGGGGACAGACCCACAAAAACATTCAGTACTTC	CASRRTPRGQTHKNIQYF
TRBV20-1	-	TRBJ2-5	once	TGCAGTGCTAGAGGCGACAAAGAGACCCAGTACTTC	CSARGDKETQYF
TRBV12-3/TRBV12-4	TRBD2	TRBJ2-3	-	TGTGCCAGCAGTTTAATGACTAGCCGACGCACAGATACGCAGTATTTT	CASSLMTSRRTDTQYF
TRBV6-1	TRBD2	TRBJ2-5	few	TGTGCCAGCAGGAGAATCCTAGCGGTCCAAGAGACCCAGTACTTC	CASRRILAVQETQYF
TRBV25-1	-	TRBJ1-3	-	TGTGCCAGCTCTGCCTACCTGACAACTGGAAACACCATATATTTT	CASSAYLTTGNTIYF
TRBV7-2	-	TRBJ2-5	-	TGTGCCAGCAGCTTATTAGGTCCGACCCAGTACTTC	CASSLLGPTQYF
TRBV20-1	TRBD1	TRBJ1-1	-	TGCAGGGCTTATCCAGGGGGCTGGTTGGACACTGAAGCTTTCTTT	CRAYPGGWLDTEAFF
TRBV3-1	TRBD2	TRBJ2-1	many	TGTGCCAGCAGCCAACGTTCTCCGGGACTAGCGGGACACAATGAGCAGTTCTTC	CASSQRSPGLAGHNEQFF
TRBV5-6	TRBD2	TRBJ2-1	-	TGTGCCAGCAGGAAAAACCTAGCGGGAGACGGTAGGGATGAGCAGTTCTTC	CASRKNLAGDGRDEQFF
TRBV29-1	-	TRBJ2-5	-	TGCAGCGTTGAACAGACTACCGCCCAAGAGACCCAGTACTTC	CSVEQTTAQETQYF
TRBV6-1	-	TRBJ1-5	many	TGTGCCAGCACGGGGGGCAATCAGCCCCAGCATTTT	CASTGGNQPQHF
TRBV5-1	-	TRBJ1-6	many	TGCGCCAGCGCACTGAGGAGCTCCTATAATTCACCCCTCCACTTT	CASALRSSYNSPLHF
TRBV20-1	TRBD2	TRBJ2-5	many	TGCAGTGCTCGATTAAGCGGGAGATGGCCCGAGACCCAGTACTTC	CSARLSGRWPETQYF
TRBV20-1	TRBD2	TRBJ2-3	-	TGCAGTGCTAGACCACTCGGCGGGAGTAGGGGCGCGGCAGATACGCAGTATTTT	CSARPLGGSRGAADTQYF
TRBV7-2	-	TRBJ1-2	many	TGTGCCAGCAGCTTAGCAGACTATGGCTACACCTTC	CASSLADYGYTF
TRBV12-3/TRBV12-4	-	TRBJ2-7	many	TGTGCCAGCAGTTTTGCGGGTTACGAGCAGTACTTC	CASSFAGYEQYF
TRBV6-1	-	TRBJ2-1	few	TGTGCCAGCAACCACGGGCAGGGCTCCTACAATGAGCAGTTCTTC	CASNHGQGSYNEQFF
TRBV7-2	-	TRBJ2-7	-	TGTGCCAGCAGTTTGCCGACCATGGGAACCTACGAGCAGTACTTC	CASSLPTMGTYEQYF
TRBV12-3/TRBV12-4	-	TRBJ2-3	many	TGTGCCAGCAGGCAGGCAGGGACCACAGATACGCAGTATTTT	CASRQAGTTDTQYF
TRBV27	TRBD1	TRBJ2-6	many	TGTGCCAGCAGGGGACAGGGGTTCATGTCTGGGGCCAACGTCCTGACTTTC	CASRGQGFMSGANVLTF
TRBV4-1	-	TRBJ1-1	many	TGCGCCAGCAGCCAAGTCGTTGACACAGGGTTGAACACTGAAGCTTTCTTT	CASSQVVDTGLNTEAFF
TRBV20-1	-	TRBJ2-1	-	TGCAGTGCTTTTCTAGGTACTGAGCAGTTCTTC	CSAFLGTEQFF
TRBV15	TRBD1	TRBJ2-3	-	TGTGCCACCAGCCCAGGGGGCCCAGATACGCAGTATTTT	CATSPGGPDTQYF
TRBV19	-	TRBJ2-1	-	TGTGCCAGTAGTATATCACAGAACAATGAGCAGTTCTTC	CASSISQNNEQFF
TRBV12-3/TRBV12-4	TRBD1	TRBJ2-2	-	TGTGCCAGCAGCCTGGACAGGCGAACGGGCACCGGGGAGCTGTTTTTT	CASSLDRRTGTGELFF
TRBV5-6	-	TRBJ1-2	many	TGTGCCAGCAGCTTGCCCCGGCTTGATAAAGGCTACACCTTC	CASSLPRLDKGYTF
TRBV20-1	-	TRBJ2-7	-	TGCAGTGCTTCAGGCCAGTCTCAGGCCCCCTACGAGCAGTACTTC	CSASGQSQAPYEQYF
TRBV7-8	-	TRBJ2-7	many	TGTGCCAGCAGCGCCAGGGGAGGGTACGAGCAGTACTTC	CASSARGGYEQYF
TRBV5-1	-	TRBJ2-6	many	TGCGCCAGCAGCTTGGCCCAAGGACAGAGCTCTGGGGCCAACGTCCTGACTTTC	CASSLAQGQSSGANVLTF
TRBV28	TRBD2	TRBJ2-7	many	TGTGCCAGCAGACCCTCCGGGACTAGCCCCTCCTACGAGCAGTACTTC	CASRPSGTSPSYEQYF
TRBV28	-	TRBJ2-7	many	TGTGCCAGCCGTTTCCCAGGGAGCTCCTACGAGCAGTACTTC	CASRFPGSSYEQYF
TRBV5-1	-	TRBJ1-1	-	TGCGCCAGCAGCTTGGAGGGGGGTAGAGCTGAAGCTTTCTTT	CASSLEGGRAEAFF
TRBV5-1	-	TRBJ2-5	many	TGCGCCAGCAGCTTTTCCAGGTCACAAGAGACCCAGTACTTC	CASSFSRSQETQYF
TRBV20-1	TRBD2	TRBJ2-7	many	TGCAGTGCTGGGAGCGGGAGGGGCGTCTACGAGCAGTACTTC	CSAGSGRGVYEQYF